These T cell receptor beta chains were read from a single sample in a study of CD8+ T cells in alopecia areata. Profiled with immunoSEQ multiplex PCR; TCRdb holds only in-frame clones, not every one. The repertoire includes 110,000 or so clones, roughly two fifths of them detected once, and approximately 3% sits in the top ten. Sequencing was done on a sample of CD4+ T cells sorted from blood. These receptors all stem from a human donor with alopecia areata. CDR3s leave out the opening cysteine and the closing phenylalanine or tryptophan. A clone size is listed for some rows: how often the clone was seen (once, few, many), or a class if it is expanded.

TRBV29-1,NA,SVAQDRGSYEQY
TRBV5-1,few,ASSPGTGGISYEQY
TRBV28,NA,ASTRGTVRRSGANVLT
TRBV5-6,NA,ASSSNNEQF
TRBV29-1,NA,SVTGTGASLGNQPQH
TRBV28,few,ASSRATSGRANEQF
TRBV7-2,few,ASSQGAGMGNQPQH
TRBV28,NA,ASNSGTGGEQPQH
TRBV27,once,ASSLTGTGSKEQY
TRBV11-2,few,ASSSHLGRKEETQY
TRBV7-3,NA,ASRGRRGWTDTQY
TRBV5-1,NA,ASTLSSGANVLT
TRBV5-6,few,ASSFTPIAEQF
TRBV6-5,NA,ASSSPTVTEAF
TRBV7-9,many,ASSFEGELF
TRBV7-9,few,ASSSAGAISYEQY
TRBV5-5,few,ASSLAWGEGHNEQF
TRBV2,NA,ASSRGLAGNYNEQF
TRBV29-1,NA,SVEGQATEAF
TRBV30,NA,AWSRTPQNNEQF